This entry describes one TCR beta chain. Its specificity is not known. The sample belongs to a study of shared clonotypes between healthy human individuals. In the study overall: Three plates each covered CD4 naive and memory; CD8 naive two, CD8 memory one.

The V segment lost 2 bases and the J segment 5 bases; nucleotides outside the gene matches: 11. This CDR3 has 16 amino acids. CDR1 is MDHEN, CDR2 SYDVKM, per germline. Findings of the study overall: Generally, estimated richness proved larger in naive subsets than it did in memory subsets. The genetic and exposure-history diversity represented was limited by few donors. Despite large depth, sorted-subset datasets appeared incompletely sequenced.

Only in-frame clones appear in the TCRdb table, and some are missing; sequencing was by immunoSEQ multiplex PCR. The profile shows some 240,000 clones, approximately 65% of them singletons. This receptor was identified in a man aged 25-45 years in good health. The sample comprised memory CD4+ T cells sorted from blood. Indicated subset: CD45RA-negative fraction. The rearrangement links TRBV28 to TRBJ2-5; 7 nucleotides align to TRBD2. The CDR3, as DNA: TGTGCCAGCAGTTTAGGCAGCGGGGTCCGTAGGGAGACCCAGTACTTC. It codes for CASSLGSGVRRETQYF.